One T cell receptor beta chain is described in this entry. Looked up from germline, CDR1 is SGHTA and CDR2 is FQGNSA. Trimming took off 3 bases at V and 3 bases at J, with 15 bases between the two ends. The CDR3 runs 15 residues. This sample is part of a study of shared clonotypes between healthy human individuals. The split of CD4+ cells yielded CD45RA+ naive and CD45RA-negative memory subsets. Clones were sequenced by immunoSEQ multiplex PCR, and TCRdb holds only the in-frame ones, with some missing. The sample includes 2,500,000 or so clones, more than 80% of them seen just once. The V and J genes are TRBV7-2 and TRBJ2-7; D might be TRBD1 (6 bases). This TCR derives from a man between 18 and 35 years old in good health. Material for sequencing was naive CD4+ T cells sorted from blood. Documented subset: CD45RA+ positively selected. The CDR3 DNA reads TGTGCCAGCAGCTTTGACAGGATTTCCCACTACGAGCAGTACTTC. Protein sequence: CASSFDRISHYEQYF.